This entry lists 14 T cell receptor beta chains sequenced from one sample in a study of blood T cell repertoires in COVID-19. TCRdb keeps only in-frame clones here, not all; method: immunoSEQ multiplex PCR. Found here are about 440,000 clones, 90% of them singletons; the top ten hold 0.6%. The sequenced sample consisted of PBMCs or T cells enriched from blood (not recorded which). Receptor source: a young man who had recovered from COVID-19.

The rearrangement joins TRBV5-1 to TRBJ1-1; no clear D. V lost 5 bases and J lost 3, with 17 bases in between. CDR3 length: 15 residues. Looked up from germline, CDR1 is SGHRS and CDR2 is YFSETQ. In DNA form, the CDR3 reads TGCGCCAGCAGTCCGCGAGGAACTAGTCACACTGAAGCTTTCTTT. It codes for CASSPRGTSHTEAFF. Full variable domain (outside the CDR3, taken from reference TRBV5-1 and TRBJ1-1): KAGVTQTPRYLIKTRGQQVTLSCSPISGHRSVSWYQQTPGQGLQFLFEYFSETQRNKGNFPGRFSGRQFSNSRSEMNVSTLELGDSALYLCASSPRGTSHTEAFFGQGTRLTVV.

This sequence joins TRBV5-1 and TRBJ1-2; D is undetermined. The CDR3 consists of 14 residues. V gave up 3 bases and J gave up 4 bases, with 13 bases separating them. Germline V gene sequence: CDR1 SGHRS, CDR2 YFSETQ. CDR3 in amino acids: CASSSEDLLYGYTF. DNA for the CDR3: TGCGCCAGCAGCTCGGAGGACCTCCTCTATGGCTACACCTTC.

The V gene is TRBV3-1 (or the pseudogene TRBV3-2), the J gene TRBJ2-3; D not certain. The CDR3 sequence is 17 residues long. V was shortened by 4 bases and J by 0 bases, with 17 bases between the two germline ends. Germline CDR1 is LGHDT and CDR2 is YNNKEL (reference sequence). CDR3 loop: CASSRRATGSSTDTQYF. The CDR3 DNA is TGTGCCAGCAGCCGGAGAGCGACTGGCTCTAGCACAGATACGCAGTATTTT.

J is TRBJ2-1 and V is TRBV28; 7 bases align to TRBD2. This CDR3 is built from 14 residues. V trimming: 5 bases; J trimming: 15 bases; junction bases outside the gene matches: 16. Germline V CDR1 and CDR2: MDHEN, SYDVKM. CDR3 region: CASSPPQRRESLFF. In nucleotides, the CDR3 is TGTGCCAGCAGTCCCCCCCAAAGGCGGGAGTCGTTGTTCTTC.

CDR3 in DNA: TGCAGCGTGGCCGCGCGGACAGCCGAAAAACTGTTTTTT. Amino acid sequence: CSVAARTAEKLFF. This chain connects TRBV29-1 to TRBJ1-4; possible D gene TRBD1, 6 bases. The V gene's germline CDR1 is SQVTM and CDR2 ANQGSEA. The CDR3 contains 13 residues. V was trimmed by 6 bases and J by 8 bases, leaving 16 bases between them.

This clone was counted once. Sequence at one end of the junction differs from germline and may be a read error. The CDR3 reads CASSPGSRDRVNF. In DNA, the CDR3 is TGTGCCAGCTCACCAGGTTCGCGGGACAGGGTCAATTTT. The rearrangement links TRBV18 to TRBJ1-3; TRBD1 matches 9 bases. The CDR3 has 13 residues. Per germline, CDR1 KGHSH and CDR2 LQKENI.

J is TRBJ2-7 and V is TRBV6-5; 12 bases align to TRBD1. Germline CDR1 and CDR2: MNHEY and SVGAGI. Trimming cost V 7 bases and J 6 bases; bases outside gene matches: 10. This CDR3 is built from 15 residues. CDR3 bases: TGTGCCAGCACTCGAGCCGGGACAGGGGGCGCCGAGCAGTACTTC. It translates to CASTRAGTGGAEQYF.

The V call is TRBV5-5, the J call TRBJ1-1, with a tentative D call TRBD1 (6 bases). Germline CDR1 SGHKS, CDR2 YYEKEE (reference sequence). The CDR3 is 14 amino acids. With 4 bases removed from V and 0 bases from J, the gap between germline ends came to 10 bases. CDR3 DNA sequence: TGTGCCAGCAGCCCGAGGACAGTGAACACTGAAGCTTTCTTT. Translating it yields CASSPRTVNTEAFF. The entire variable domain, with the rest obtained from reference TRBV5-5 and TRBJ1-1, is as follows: DAGVTQSPTHLIKTRGQQVTLRCSPISGHKSVSWYQQVLGQGPQFIFQYYEKEERGRGNFPDRFSARQFPNYSSELNVNALLLGDSALYLCASSPRTVNTEAFFGQGTRLTVV.

The CDR3: CASSFPDREATEAFF. The CDR3 DNA reads as TGCGCCAGCAGCTTCCCTGACAGGGAAGCAACTGAAGCTTTCTTT. V is TRBV5-1 and J is TRBJ1-1, with TRBD1 matching over 7 bases. CDR1 is SGHRS and CDR2 is YFSETQ in the germline V gene. The CDR3 loop spans 15 amino acids. The junction had 9 bases not matched to a gene; V was cut back by 2 bases and J by 5 bases.

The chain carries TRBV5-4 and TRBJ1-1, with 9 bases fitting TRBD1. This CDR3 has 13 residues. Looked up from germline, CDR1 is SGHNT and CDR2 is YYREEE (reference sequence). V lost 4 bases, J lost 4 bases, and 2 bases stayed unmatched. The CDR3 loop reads CASSGQGSTEAFF. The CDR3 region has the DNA TGTGCCAGCAGCGGACAGGGGTCCACTGAAGCTTTCTTT.

The CDR3 reads CASSANSGQGERAFF. The CDR3 coding sequence is TGTGCCAGCAGCGCCAACTCCGGACAGGGTGAACGTGCTTTCTTT. The rearrangement links TRBV9 to TRBJ1-1; 8 nucleotides align to TRBD1. Per germline, CDR1 SGDLS and CDR2 YYNGEE. V dropped 3 bases and J dropped 11; count of bases not matched to a gene: 15. The CDR3 loop spans 15 amino acids.

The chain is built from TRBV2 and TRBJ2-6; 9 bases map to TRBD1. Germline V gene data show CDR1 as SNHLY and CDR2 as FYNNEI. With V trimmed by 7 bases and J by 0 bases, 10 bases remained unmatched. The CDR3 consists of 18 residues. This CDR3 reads CASIKTGGDSSGANVLTF. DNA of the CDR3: TGTGCCAGCATAAAAACAGGGGGCGATAGCTCTGGGGCCAACGTCCTGACTTTC.

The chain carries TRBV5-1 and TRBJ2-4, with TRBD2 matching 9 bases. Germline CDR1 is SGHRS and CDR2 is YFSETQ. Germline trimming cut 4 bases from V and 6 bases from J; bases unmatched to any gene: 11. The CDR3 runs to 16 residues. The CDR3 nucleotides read TGCGCCAGCAGCCCAATTTCGACTAGCGGAATAAACATTCAGTACTTC. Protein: CASSPISTSGINIQYF.

The DNA of the CDR3 is TGCGCCAGCAGCTTGGGGGACACTAACACTGAAGCTTTCTTT. It yields the protein CASSLGDTNTEAFF. This chain uses TRBV5-1 with TRBJ1-1; D perhaps matches TRBD1 (6 bases). Germline V gives CDR1 SGHRS, CDR2 YFSETQ. There are 14 residues in the CDR3. V was cut by 0 bases and J by 2 bases, with 8 bases left in between.